This TCR beta chain originates from a study of cytomegalovirus exposure and HLA in healthy donors. This clone occurred a few times. Use of 60 Vbeta and 13 Jbeta primers characterized the PCR. TCRdb's table, derived via immunoSEQ multiplex PCR, lists solely in-frame clones and lacks some. The table has roughly 180,000 clones, 77% seen once. Per the germline V gene, CDR1 is LGHNA and CDR2 is YNFKEQ. V was pared by 3 bases and J by 1 base, with 9 bases between. CDR3 size: 14 residues. Source material: PBMCs. This sequence joins TRBV4-2 and TRBJ1-1; D is unclear. This clonotype originated in a man between 18 and 29 years old in good health and CMV-seronegative. CDR3 nucleotides: TGTGCCAGCAGCCAGCGGGCGGAGAACACTGAAGCTTTCTTT. It translates to CASSQRAENTEAFF.